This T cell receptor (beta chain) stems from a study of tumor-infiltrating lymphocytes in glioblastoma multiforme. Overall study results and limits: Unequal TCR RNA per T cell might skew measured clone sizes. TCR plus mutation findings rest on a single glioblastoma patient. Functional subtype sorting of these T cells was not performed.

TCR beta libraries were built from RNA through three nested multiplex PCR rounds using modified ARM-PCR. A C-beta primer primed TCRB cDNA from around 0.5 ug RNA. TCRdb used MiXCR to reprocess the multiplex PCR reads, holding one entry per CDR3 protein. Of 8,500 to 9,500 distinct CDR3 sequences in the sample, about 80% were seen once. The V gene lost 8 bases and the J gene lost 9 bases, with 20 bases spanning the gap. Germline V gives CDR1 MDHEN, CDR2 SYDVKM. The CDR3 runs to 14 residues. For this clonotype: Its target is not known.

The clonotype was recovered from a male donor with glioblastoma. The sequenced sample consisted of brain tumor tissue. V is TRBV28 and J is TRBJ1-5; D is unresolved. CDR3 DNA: TGTGCCAGCGGTCTCTTCCGGGGATCTCGGCCCCAGCATTTT. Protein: CASGLFRGSRPQHF.